The 17 T cell receptor beta chains listed next were all sequenced from one sample in a study of T cell responses to AZD1222 COVID-19 vaccine listed by TCRdb under 2021. The method behind the library was the immunoSEQ multiplex PCR assay. This immuneACCESS table, as held by TCRdb, lists in-frame sequences with V and J called but not all clones. Of the missing ones, under half trace to an unresolved V gene in checked studies; the others have no known cause. Recorded for this sample are more than 150,000 clones; around 92% of them occurred a single time. Less than 11% of the sample lies in the top ten. The intended sense of this specimen's time point label: baseline before first vaccination. The material was peripheral blood, obtained on day 0 of AZD1222 vaccination. Source of these receptors: an adult in good health.

This clone was seen only once. The chain carries TRBV12-5 and TRBJ2-6; a possible D gene is TRBD2 (5 bases). The CDR3 length is 19 residues. The V end lost 3 bases, the J end lost 0 bases, and 18 bases lay between the germline ends. Germline lookup yields CDR1 LGHNT and CDR2 FRNRAP. The CDR3 nucleotides read TGTGCTAGTGGTTTTCTAGTGCGGACTGCAAGCTCTGGGGCCAACGTCCTGACTTTC. As protein: CASGFLVRTASSGANVLTF.

V usage is TRBV10-2 and J usage is TRBJ1-2; 9 nucleotides agree with TRBD1. Looked up from germline, CDR1 is WSHSY and CDR2 is SAAADI. Trimming cost V 7 bases and J 6 bases; bases outside gene matches: 24. The CDR3 consists of 19 residues. CDR3 in amino acids: CASTPKGPGRTGAGDGYTF. The CDR3 bases are TGCGCCAGCACCCCAAAAGGCCCCGGCCGGACAGGGGCCGGGGATGGCTACACCTTC.

The chain combines TRBV5-6 with TRBJ2-2; 7 positions match TRBD1. The CDR3 is 14 residues long. CDR1 SGHDT and CDR2 YYEEEE come from the germline V gene. V dropped 7 bases and J dropped 5; count of bases not matched to a gene: 8. As DNA, the CDR3 is TGTGCCAGCGTTGGGACAGAAGTTACCGGGGAGCTGTTTTTT. The encoded protein is CASVGTEVTGELFF.

The genes are TRBV7-9 and TRBJ2-2; 11 bases map to TRBD2. Germline V gene sequence: CDR1 SEHNR, CDR2 FQNEAQ (reference sequence). This CDR3 comprises 17 residues. V shed 4 bases, J shed 6 bases, and the junction held 10 bases outside the gene matches. CDR3 sequence: CASSSTSGVSSAGELFF. CDR3 nucleotide sequence: TGTGCCAGCAGCTCGACTAGCGGGGTGTCGTCGGCCGGGGAGCTGTTTTTT.

V gene TRBV24-1 combines with J gene TRBJ1-1; the D is unclear. Germline loops: CDR1 KGHDR, CDR2 SFDVKD. This CDR3 is built from 13 residues. V was shortened by 4 bases and J by 2 bases, with 7 bases between the two germline ends. The chain's CDR3 is CATSDDFNTEAFF. The CDR3 DNA is TGTGCCACCAGTGACGACTTTAACACTGAAGCTTTCTTT.

The chain links TRBV19 to TRBJ1-5; D is unclear. This CDR3 region has 12 residues. Trimming removed 3 bases from V and 7 bases from J, with 7 bases in between. Germline lookup yields CDR1 LNHDA and CDR2 SQIVND (reference sequence). The CDR3 loop reads CASSIKTQPQHF. In DNA form, the CDR3 reads TGTGCCAGTAGTATTAAAACCCAGCCCCAGCATTTT.

The rearrangement joins TRBV19 to TRBJ2-5; perhaps TRBD2 as D (5 bases). CDR1 is LNHDA and CDR2 is SQIVND in the germline V gene (reference sequence). The CDR3 covers 17 residues. V was pared by 4 bases and J by 0 bases, with 18 bases between. CDR3 residues: CASSTDSFTRYQETQYF. CDR3 coding DNA: TGTGCCAGTAGTACGGACTCATTTACACGGTACCAAGAGACCCAGTACTTC. The full variable domain, its missing parts supplied by reference TRBV19 and TRBJ2-5, is DGGITQSPKYLFRKEGQNVTLSCEQNLNHDAMYWYRQDPGQGLRLIYYSQIVNDFQKGDIAEGYSVSREKKESFPLTVTSAQKNPTAFYLCASSTDSFTRYQETQYFGPGTRLLVL.

The chain is built from TRBV4-2 and TRBJ1-2, with 9 bases matching TRBD1. Trimming removed 4 bases from V and 4 bases from J; junction bases left unmatched: 1. The length of the CDR3 is 13 residues. The V gene's germline CDR1 is LGHNA and CDR2 YNFKEQ. For the CDR3, the DNA is TGTGCCAGCAGCCCGGGACAGGGCTATGGCTACACCTTC. Translation gives CASSPGQGYGYTF.

V is TRBV24-1 and J is TRBJ2-3, with 7 positions matching TRBD2. The CDR3 extends over 15 amino acids. Germline V lookup: CDR1 KGHDR, CDR2 SFDVKD. The V segment lost 3 bases and the J segment 2 bases; nucleotides outside the gene matches: 4. CDR3 residues: CATSDPGTNTDTQYF. The CDR3 DNA is TGTGCCACCAGTGATCCCGGGACTAACACAGATACGCAGTATTTT.

The rearrangement links TRBV7-9 to TRBJ1-1; a possible D gene is TRBD1 (5 bases). Germline V gene sequence: CDR1 SEHNR, CDR2 FQNEAQ (reference sequence). Trimming removed 3 bases at V and 7 bases at J, with 15 bases between. There are 14 residues in the CDR3. The CDR3 DNA follows: TGTGCCAGCAGCTTCCGGGGGGATCCCAATGAAGCTTTCTTT. This gives the protein CASSFRGDPNEAFF.

This sequence joins TRBV10-3 and TRBJ2-1, with 8 nucleotides matching TRBD2. With 4 bases clipped from V and 1 base from J, the junction kept 6 bases outside the gene matches. This CDR3 region has 16 residues. Germline V CDR1 and CDR2: ENHRY, SYGVKD. The CDR3 DNA reads TGTGCCATCAGTGCGGCCGTAGCGGGATCCTACAATGAGCAGTTCTTC. It yields the protein CAISAAVAGSYNEQFF.

V is TRBV7-8 and J is TRBJ2-7, with TRBD1 matching over 9 bases. Germline loops: CDR1 SGHVS, CDR2 FQNEAQ. This CDR3 contains 15 residues. V shed 5 bases and J 2 bases; nucleotides not matched to a gene: 7. This chain's CDR3 is CASSMTGGSTYEQYV. CDR3 nucleotide sequence: TGTGCCAGCAGCATGACAGGGGGGTCTACCTACGAGCAGTACGTC.

The chain is built from TRBV2 and TRBJ1-1; D gene uncertain. The V and J ends lost 5 bases and 2 bases respectively, with 9 bases between them. The CDR3 sequence is 13 residues long. From germline, CDR1 is SNHLY and CDR2 FYNNEI. The CDR3 DNA sequence: TGTGCCAGCAGTATAAAGTCAAACACTGAAGCTTTCTTT. It yields the protein CASSIKSNTEAFF.

The chain has TRBV3-1 (or the pseudogene TRBV3-2) and TRBJ1-2; D is perhaps TRBD1 (5 bases). Trimming took 1 base from V and 2 from J, leaving 8 bases between them. From germline, CDR1 is LGHDT and CDR2 YNNKEL (reference sequence). CDR3 length: 14 residues. The CDR3 nucleotides read TGTGCCAGCAGCCAAGTGGGGCCCAACTATGGCTACACCTTC. Translated, it gives CASSQVGPNYGYTF.

This clone is a singleton in its sample. The chain links TRBV28 to TRBJ1-2, with 11 nucleotides matching TRBD1. The ends lost 10 bases at V and 8 bases at J; junction bases unmatched: 12. From germline, CDR1 is MDHEN and CDR2 SYDVKM. The CDR3 extends over 14 amino acids. The CDR3, as DNA: TGTGCCACCCTATCCGGGACAGGGGGTATCGGCTACACCTTC. Translated, it gives CATLSGTGGIGYTF.

The chain has TRBV5-1 and TRBJ2-1, with D perhaps TRBD2 (6 bases). CDR3 length: 14 residues. CDR1 SGHRS and CDR2 YFSETQ come from the germline V gene. V gave up 2 bases and J gave up 5 bases, with 11 bases separating them. CDR3 in amino acids: CASSFREFDNEQFF. CDR3 sequence (DNA): TGCGCCAGCAGCTTTCGGGAGTTCGACAATGAGCAGTTCTTC.

This sequence joins TRBV7-8 and TRBJ2-2, with TRBD2 matching 13 bases. The CDR3 is made up of 17 amino acids. Germline CDR1 SGHVS, CDR2 FQNEAQ. J gave up 8 bases and V 5 bases, and 11 bases lay outside the gene matches. The CDR3 bases are TGTGCCAGCAGCGGAGGGAGGACTAGCGGGAGTTCTGGGGAGCTGTTTTTT. Translation: CASSGGRTSGSSGELFF.